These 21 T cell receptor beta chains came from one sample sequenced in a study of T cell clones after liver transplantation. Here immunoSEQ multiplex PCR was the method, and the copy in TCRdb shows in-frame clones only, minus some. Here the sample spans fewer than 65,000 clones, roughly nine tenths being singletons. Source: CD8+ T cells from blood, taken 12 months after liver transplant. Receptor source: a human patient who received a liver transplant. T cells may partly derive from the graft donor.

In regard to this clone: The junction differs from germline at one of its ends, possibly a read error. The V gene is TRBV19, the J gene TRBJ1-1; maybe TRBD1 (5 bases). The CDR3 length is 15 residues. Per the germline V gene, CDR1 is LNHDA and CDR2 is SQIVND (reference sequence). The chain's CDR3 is CASSIAAGPNTEAFF. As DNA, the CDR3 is TGTGCCAGTAGCATAGCGGCAGGGCCCAACACTGAAGCTTTCTTT. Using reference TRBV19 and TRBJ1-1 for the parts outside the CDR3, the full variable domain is DGGITQSPKYLFRKEGQNVTLSCEQNLNHDAMYWYRQDPGQGLRLIYYSQIVNDFQKGDIAEGYSVSREKKESFPLTVTSAQKNPTAFYLCASSIAAGPNTEAFFGQGTRLTVV.

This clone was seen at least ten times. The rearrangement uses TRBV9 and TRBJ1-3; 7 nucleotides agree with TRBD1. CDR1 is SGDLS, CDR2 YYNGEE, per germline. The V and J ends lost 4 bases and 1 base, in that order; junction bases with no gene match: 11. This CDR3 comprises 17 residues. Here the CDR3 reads CASSPRTGPISGNTIYF. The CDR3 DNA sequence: TGTGCCAGCAGCCCCAGGACAGGTCCGATTTCTGGAAACACCATATATTTT.

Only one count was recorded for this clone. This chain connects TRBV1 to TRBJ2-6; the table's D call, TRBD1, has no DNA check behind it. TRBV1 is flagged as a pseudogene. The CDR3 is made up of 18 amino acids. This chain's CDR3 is CTSRGPGLCQSRANVLTF. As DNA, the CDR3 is TGCACCAGCAGGGGGCCTGGTTTGTGCCAAAGTCGGGCCAACGTCCTGACTTTC.

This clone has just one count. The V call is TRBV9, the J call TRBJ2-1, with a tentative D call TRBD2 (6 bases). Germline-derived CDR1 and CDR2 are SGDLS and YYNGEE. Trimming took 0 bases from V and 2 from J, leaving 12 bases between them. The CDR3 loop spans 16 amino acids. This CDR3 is CASSVDVAATYNEQFF. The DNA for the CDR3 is TGTGCCAGCAGCGTAGATGTAGCGGCTACCTACAATGAGCAGTTCTTC.

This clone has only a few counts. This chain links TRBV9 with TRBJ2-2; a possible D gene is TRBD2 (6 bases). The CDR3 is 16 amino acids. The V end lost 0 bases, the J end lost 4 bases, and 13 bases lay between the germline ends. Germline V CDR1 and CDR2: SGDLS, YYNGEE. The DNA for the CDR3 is TGTGCCAGCAGCGTAGCTAAAAGGGGAGGCACCGGGGAGCTGTTTTTT. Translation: CASSVAKRGGTGELFF.

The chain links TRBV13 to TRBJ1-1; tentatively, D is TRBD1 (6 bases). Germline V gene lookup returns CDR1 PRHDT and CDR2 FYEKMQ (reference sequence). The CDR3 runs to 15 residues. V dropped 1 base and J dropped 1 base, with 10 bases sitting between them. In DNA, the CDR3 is TGTGCCAGCAGCTTAGCGGACAGTTGGAACACTGAAGCTTTCTTT. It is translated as CASSLADSWNTEAFF.

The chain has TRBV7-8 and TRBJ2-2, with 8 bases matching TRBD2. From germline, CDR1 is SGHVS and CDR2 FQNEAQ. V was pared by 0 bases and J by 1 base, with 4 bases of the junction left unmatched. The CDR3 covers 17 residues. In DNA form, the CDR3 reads TGTGCCAGCAGCTTAGCGACTAGCGTGGGGAACACCGGGGAGCTGTTTTTT. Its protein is CASSLATSVGNTGELFF. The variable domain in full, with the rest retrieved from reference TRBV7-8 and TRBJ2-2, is GAGVSQSPRYKVAKRGQDVALRCDPISGHVSLFWYQQALGQGPEFLTYFQNEAQLDKSGLPSDRFFAERPEGSVSTLKIQRTQQEDSAVYLCASSLATSVGNTGELFFGEGSRLTVL.

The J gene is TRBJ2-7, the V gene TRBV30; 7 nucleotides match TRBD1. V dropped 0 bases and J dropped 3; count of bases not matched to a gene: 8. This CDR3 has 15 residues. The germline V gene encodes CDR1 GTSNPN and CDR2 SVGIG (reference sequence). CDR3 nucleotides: TGTGCCTGGAGTGTAGTCGATCAGGGGGACTACGAGCAGTACTTC. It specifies CAWSVVDQGDYEQYF.

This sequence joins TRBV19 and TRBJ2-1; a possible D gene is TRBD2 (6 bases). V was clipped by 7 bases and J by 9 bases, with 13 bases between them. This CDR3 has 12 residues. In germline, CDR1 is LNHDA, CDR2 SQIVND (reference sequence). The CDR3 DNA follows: TGTGCCAGTAATAGCGGCCTGGGTGAGCAGTTCTTC. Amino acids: CASNSGLGEQFF. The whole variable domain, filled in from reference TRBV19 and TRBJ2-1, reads DGGITQSPKYLFRKEGQNVTLSCEQNLNHDAMYWYRQDPGQGLRLIYYSQIVNDFQKGDIAEGYSVSREKKESFPLTVTSAQKNPTAFYLCASNSGLGEQFFGPGTRLTVL.

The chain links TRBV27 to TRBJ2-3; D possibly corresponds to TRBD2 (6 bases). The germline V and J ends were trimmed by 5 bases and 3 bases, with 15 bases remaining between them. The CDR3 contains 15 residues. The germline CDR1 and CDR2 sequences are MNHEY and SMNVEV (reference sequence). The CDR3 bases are TGTGCCAGCAGTCCTGGTCGGGGACTTACAGATACGCAGTATTTT. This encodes CASSPGRGLTDTQYF.

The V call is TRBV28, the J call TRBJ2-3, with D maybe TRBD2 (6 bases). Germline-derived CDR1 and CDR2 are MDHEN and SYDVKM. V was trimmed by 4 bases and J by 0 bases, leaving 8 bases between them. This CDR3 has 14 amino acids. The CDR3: CASSWRGSTDTQYF. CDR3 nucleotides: TGTGCCAGCAGTTGGAGGGGAAGCACAGATACGCAGTATTTT.

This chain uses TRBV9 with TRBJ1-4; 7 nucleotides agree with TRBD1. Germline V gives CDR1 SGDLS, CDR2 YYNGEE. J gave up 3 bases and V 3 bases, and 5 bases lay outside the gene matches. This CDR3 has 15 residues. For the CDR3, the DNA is TGTGCCAGCAGCGACGGACAGGCGTCTAATGAAAAACTGTTTTTT. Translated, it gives CASSDGQASNEKLFF.

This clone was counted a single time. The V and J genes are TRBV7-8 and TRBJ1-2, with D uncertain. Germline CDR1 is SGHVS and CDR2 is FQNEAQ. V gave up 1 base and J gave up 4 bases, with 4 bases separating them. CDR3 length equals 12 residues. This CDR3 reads CASSLDFYGYTF. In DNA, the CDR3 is TGTGCCAGCAGCTTAGACTTCTATGGCTACACCTTC.

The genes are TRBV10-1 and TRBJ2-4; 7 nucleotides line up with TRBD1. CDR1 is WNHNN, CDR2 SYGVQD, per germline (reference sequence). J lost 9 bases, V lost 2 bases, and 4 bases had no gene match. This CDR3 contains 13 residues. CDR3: CASSETGAGIQYF. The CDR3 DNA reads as TGCGCCAGCAGTGAGACAGGGGCGGGCATTCAGTACTTC.

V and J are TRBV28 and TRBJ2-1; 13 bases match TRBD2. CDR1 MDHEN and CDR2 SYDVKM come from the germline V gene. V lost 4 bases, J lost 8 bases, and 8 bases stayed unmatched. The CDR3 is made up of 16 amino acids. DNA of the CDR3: TGTGCCAGCAGTTCTCCCGGGACTAGCGGGACGGATGAGCAGTTCTTC. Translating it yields CASSSPGTSGTDEQFF.

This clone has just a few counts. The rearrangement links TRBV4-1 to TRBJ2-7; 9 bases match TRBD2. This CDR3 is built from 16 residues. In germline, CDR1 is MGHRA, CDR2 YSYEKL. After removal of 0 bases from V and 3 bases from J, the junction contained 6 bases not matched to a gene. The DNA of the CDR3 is TGCGCCAGCAGCCAAGATCGTACGACTAGCGGCTACGAGCAGTACTTC. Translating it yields CASSQDRTTSGYEQYF.

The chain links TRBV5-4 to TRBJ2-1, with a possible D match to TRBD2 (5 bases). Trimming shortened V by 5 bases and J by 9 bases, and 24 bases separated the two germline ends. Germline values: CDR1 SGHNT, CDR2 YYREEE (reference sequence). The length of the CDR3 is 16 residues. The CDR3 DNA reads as TGTGCCAGCAGTCCGGTGGAGCGGCCTCCGGGTGGTGAGCAGTTCTTC. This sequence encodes CASSPVERPPGGEQFF.

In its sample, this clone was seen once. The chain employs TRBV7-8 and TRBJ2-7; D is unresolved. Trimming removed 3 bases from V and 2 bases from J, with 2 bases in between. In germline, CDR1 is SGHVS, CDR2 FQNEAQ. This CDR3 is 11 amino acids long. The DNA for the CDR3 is TGTGCCAGCAGCTTCACCTACGAGCAGTACTTC. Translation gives CASSFTYEQYF.

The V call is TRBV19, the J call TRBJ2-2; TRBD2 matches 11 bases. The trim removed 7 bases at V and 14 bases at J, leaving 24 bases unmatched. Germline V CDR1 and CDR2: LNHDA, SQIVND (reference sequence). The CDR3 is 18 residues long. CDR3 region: CASIHRTGAGGTSGSLFF. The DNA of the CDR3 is TGTGCCAGTATCCACCGGACAGGGGCAGGAGGAACTAGCGGGAGTCTGTTTTTT.

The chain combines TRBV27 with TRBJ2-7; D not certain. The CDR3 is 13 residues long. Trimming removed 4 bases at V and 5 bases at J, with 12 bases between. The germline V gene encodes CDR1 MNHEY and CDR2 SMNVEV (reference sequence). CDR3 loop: CASSSRPTHEQYF. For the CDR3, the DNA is TGTGCCAGCAGTTCCCGGCCCACCCACGAGCAGTACTTC.

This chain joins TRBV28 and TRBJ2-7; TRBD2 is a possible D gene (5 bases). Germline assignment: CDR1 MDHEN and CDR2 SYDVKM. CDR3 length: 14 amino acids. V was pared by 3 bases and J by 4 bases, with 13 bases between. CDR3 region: CASSLRLRTYEQYF. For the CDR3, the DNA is TGTGCCAGCAGTTTGAGACTCCGGACTTACGAGCAGTACTTC.